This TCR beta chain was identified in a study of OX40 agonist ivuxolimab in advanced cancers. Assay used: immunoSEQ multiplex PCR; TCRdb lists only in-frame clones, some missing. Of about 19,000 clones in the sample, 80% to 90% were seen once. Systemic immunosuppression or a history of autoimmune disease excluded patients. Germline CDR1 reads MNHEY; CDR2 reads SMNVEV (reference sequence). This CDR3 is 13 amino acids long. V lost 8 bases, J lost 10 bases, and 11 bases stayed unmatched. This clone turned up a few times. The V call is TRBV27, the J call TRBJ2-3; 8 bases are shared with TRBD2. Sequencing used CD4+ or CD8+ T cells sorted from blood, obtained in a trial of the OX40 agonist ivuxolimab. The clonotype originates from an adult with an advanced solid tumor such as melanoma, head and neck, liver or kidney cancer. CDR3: CASGEVAGNPQYF. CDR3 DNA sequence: TGTGCCAGCGGGGAAGTAGCGGGAAATCCGCAGTATTTT.